The T cell receptor (beta chain) under discussion was sequenced for a study of blood T cell repertoires in COVID-19. The CDR3 extends over 13 amino acids. J was trimmed by 8 bases and V by 0 bases; bases with no gene match: 3. The V gene's germline CDR1 is SGHDT and CDR2 YYEEEE. Study processing details: How many nucleated cells were present was estimated from reference gene primer amplification. This table comes from immunoSEQ multiplex PCR, and its TCRdb copy is limited to in-frame clones, with some not included. For V, J and clone size, that table is used; D and trimming come from the DNA. The data contain around 300,000 clones, 75% to 90% of them seen just once; the ten biggest clones take up 2% to 3%.

Sample: PBMCs or T cells enriched from blood (not recorded which). The chain joins TRBV5-6 to TRBJ1-2; 8 bases fit TRBD1. This receptor was obtained from a woman younger than 30 who had recovered from COVID-19. In DNA form, the CDR3 reads TGTGCCAGCAGCTTGGCAACAGGGGGAGGCTACACCTTC. Its protein is CASSLATGGGYTF. Supplemented by reference TRBV5-6 and TRBJ1-2, the full variable domain reads DAGVTQSPTHLIKTRGQQVTLRCSPKSGHDTVSWYQQALGQGPQFIFQYYEEEERQRGNFPDRFSGHQFPNYSSELNVNALLLGDSALYLCASSLATGGGYTFGSGTRLTVV.